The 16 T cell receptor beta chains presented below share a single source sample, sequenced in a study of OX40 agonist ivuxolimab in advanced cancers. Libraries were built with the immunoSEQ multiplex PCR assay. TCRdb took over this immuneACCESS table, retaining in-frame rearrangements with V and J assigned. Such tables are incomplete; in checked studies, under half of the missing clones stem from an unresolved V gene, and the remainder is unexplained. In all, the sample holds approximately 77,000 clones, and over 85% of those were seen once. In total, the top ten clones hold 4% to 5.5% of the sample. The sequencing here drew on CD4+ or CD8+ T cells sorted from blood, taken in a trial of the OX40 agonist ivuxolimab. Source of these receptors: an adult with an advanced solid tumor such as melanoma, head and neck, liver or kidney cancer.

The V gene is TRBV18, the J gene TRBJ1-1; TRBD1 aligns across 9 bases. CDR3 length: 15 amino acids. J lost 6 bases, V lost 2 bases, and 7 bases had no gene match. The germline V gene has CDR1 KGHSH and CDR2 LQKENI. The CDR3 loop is CASSPAQGAQSEAFF. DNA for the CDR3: TGTGCCAGCTCACCAGCACAGGGGGCTCAGTCTGAAGCTTTCTTT.

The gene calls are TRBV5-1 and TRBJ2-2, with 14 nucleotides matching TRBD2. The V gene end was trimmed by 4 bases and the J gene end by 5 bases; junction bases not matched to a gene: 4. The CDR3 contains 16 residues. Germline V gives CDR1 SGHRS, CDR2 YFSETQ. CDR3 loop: CASSKGLAGDTGELFF. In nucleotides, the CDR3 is TGCGCCAGCAGCAAGGGACTAGCGGGAGATACCGGGGAGCTGTTTTTT.

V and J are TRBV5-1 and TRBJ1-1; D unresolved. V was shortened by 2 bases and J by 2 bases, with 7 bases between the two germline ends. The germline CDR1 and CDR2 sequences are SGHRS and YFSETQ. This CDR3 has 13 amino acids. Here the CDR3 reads CASSFWVNTEAFF. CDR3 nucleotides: TGCGCCAGCAGCTTCTGGGTAAACACTGAAGCTTTCTTT. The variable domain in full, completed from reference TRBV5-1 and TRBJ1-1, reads KAGVTQTPRYLIKTRGQQVTLSCSPISGHRSVSWYQQTPGQGLQFLFEYFSETQRNKGNFPGRFSGRQFSNSRSEMNVSTLELGDSALYLCASSFWVNTEAFFGQGTRLTVV.

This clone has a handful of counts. The CDR3 loop reads CATRQVVQPQHF. DNA of the CDR3: TGCGCCACTCGACAGGTGGTTCAGCCCCAGCATTTT. This chain links TRBV10-1 with TRBJ1-5; a possible D gene is TRBD1 (6 bases). The CDR3 sequence is 12 residues long. CDR1 WNHNN and CDR2 SYGVQD come from the germline V gene (reference sequence). Trimming pared 10 bases from V and 6 bases from J, leaving 13 bases between.

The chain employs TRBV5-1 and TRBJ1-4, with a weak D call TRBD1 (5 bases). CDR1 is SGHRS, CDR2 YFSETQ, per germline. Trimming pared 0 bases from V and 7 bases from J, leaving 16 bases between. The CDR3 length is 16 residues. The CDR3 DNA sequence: TGCGCCAGCAGCTTGGCGGGCGAGGGGAGGGCTGAAAAACTGTTTTTT. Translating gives CASSLAGEGRAEKLFF.

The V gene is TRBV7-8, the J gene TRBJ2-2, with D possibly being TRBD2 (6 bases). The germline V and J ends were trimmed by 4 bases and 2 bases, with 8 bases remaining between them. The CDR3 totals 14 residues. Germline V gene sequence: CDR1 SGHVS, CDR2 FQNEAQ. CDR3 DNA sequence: TGTGCCAGCAGCTGGCGGGACAACACCGGGGAGCTGTTTTTT. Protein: CASSWRDNTGELFF.

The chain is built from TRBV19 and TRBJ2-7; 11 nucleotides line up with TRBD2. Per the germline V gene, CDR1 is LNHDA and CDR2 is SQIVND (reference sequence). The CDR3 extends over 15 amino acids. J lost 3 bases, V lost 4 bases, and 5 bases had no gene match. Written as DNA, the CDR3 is TGTGCCAGTAGTAAGGGGGGACTAGCGGTCTACGAGCAGTACTTC. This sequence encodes CASSKGGLAVYEQYF.

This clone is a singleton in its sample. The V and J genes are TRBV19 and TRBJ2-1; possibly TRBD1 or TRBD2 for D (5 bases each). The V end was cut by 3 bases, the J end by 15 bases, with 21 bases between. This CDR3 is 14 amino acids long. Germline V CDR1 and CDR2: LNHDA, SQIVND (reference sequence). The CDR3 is CASSMSFSGRNWFF. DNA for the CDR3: TGTGCCAGTAGTATGAGCTTTTCGGGGCGGAATTGGTTCTTC.

CDR3 loop: CASSSPPEGSYGYTF. The CDR3 nucleotides are TGTGCCAGCAGTTCCCCGCCTGAGGGCTCCTATGGCTACACCTTC. The chain couples TRBV6-6 to TRBJ1-2; no reliable D call. The CDR3 runs to 15 residues. V was shortened by 4 bases and J by 4 bases, with 16 bases between the two germline ends. In germline, CDR1 is MNHNY, CDR2 SVGAGI (reference sequence).

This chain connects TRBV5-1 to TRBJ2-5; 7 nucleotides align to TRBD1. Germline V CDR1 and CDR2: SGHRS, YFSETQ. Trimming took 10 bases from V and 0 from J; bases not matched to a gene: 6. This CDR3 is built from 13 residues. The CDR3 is CAGGTGDQETQYF. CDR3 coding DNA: TGCGCCGGCGGAACAGGGGACCAAGAGACCCAGTACTTC.

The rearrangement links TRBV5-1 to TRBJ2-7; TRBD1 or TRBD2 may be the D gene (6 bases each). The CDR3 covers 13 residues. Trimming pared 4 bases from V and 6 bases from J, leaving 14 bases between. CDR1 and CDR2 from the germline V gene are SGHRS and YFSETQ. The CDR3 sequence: CASSVGGGREQYF. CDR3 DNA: TGCGCCAGCAGCGTTGGAGGGGGGCGCGAGCAGTACTTC. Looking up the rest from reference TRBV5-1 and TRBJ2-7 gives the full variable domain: KAGVTQTPRYLIKTRGQQVTLSCSPISGHRSVSWYQQTPGQGLQFLFEYFSETQRNKGNFPGRFSGRQFSNSRSEMNVSTLELGDSALYLCASSVGGGREQYFGPGTRLTVT.

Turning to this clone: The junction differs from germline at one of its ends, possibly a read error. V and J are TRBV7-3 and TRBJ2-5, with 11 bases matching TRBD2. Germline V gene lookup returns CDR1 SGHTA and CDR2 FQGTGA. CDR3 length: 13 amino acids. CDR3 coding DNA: TGTGCCAGCAGCTTAACTCCAACTAGCGGGAGAGACTTC. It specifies CASSLTPTSGRDF. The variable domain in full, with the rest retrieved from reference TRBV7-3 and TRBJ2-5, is GAGVSQTPSNKVTEKGKYVELRCDPISGHTALYWYRQSLGQGPEFLIYFQGTGAADDSGLPNDRFFAVRPEGSVSTLKIQRTERGDSAVYLCASSLTPTSGRDFGPGTRLLVL.

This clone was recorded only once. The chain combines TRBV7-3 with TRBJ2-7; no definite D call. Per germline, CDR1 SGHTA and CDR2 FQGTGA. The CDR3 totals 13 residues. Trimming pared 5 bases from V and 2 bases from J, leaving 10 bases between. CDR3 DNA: TGTGCCAGCAGCCAAGAGGACGCCTACGAGCAGTACTTC. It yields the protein CASSQEDAYEQYF. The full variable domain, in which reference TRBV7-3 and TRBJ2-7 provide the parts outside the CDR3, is GAGVSQTPSNKVTEKGKYVELRCDPISGHTALYWYRQSLGQGPEFLIYFQGTGAADDSGLPNDRFFAVRPEGSVSTLKIQRTERGDSAVYLCASSQEDAYEQYFGPGTRLTVT.

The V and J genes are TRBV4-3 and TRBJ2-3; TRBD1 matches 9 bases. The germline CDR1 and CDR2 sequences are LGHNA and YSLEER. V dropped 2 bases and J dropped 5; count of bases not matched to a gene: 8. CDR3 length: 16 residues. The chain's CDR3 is CASSQRTGVRGDTQYF. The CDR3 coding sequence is TGCGCCAGCAGCCAAAGGACAGGGGTAAGGGGAGATACGCAGTATTTT.

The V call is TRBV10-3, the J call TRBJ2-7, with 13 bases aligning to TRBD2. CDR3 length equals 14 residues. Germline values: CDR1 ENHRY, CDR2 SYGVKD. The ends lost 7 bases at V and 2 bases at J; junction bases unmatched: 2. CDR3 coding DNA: TGTGCCATCAAGGGGACTAGCGGGACCTACGAGCAGTACTTC. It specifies CAIKGTSGTYEQYF.

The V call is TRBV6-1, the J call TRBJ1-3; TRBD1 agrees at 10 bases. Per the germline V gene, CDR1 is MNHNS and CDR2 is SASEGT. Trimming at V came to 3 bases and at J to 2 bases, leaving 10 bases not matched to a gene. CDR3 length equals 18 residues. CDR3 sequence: CASSDVWTGGKTGNTIYF. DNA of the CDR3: TGTGCCAGCAGTGACGTATGGACAGGGGGGAAAACTGGAAACACCATATATTTT.